Below, one T cell receptor beta chain is given with its context. Study processing details: Reference gene primer amplification yielded estimated nucleated cell counts. The assay was immunoSEQ multiplex PCR, and TCRdb's table has in-frame clones only and misses some. Clone size and V and J calls were adopted from that table, with D and trimming inferred from the DNA. The profile shows about 270,000 clones, 88% of them singletons. The data stem from a study of blood T cell repertoires in COVID-19. Across the study: In each case, the material was cDNA or gDNA derived from T cells, B-cell-depleted T cells, or PBMCs.

Study members were between about 18 and 90 years old and lived in 25 or so US regions. Clinical history reported by participants formed the basis on which cohorts were assigned. The receptor's source is a woman aged 45-65 years who had recovered from COVID-19. Sequencing used PBMCs or T cells enriched from blood (not recorded which).

The CDR3 reads CASSLVAFGGDSPLHF. For the CDR3, the DNA is TGTGCCAGCAGCTTAGTGGCTTTCGGAGGAGATTCACCCCTCCACTTT. The chain uses TRBV7-2 and TRBJ1-6, with D uncertain. Germline V gene sequence: CDR1 SGHTA, CDR2 FQGNSA. Trimming pared 1 base from V and 8 bases from J, leaving 15 bases between. The CDR3 is made up of 16 amino acids.